The source of this T cell receptor beta chain is a study of cytomegalovirus exposure and HLA in healthy donors. After removal of 5 bases from V and 3 bases from J, the junction contained 1 base not matched to a gene. Germline assignment: CDR1 MRHNA and CDR2 SNTAGT. The CDR3 extends over 15 amino acids. Assay used: immunoSEQ multiplex PCR; TCRdb lists only in-frame clones, some missing. The sample records 90,000 to 110,000 clones, 88% being singletons. The chain recombines TRBV6-4 with TRBJ2-2; TRBD2 matches at 12 bases. Sequencing was carried out using PBMCs. The sequence was collected from a woman in her late teens or twenties in good health and CMV-seronegative. The CDR3 sequence: CASSRLAGDTGELFF. The CDR3 nucleotides are TGTGCCAGCAGTCGACTAGCGGGGGACACCGGGGAGCTGTTTTTT.